This passage covers 6 T cell receptor beta chains from one sample sequenced in a study of cytomegalovirus exposure and HLA in healthy donors. Primers for the PCR totalled 60 Vbeta and 13 Jbeta. Generated by immunoSEQ multiplex PCR, the TCRdb table keeps only in-frame clones and is missing some. The sample includes some 150,000 clones, around 80% seen only once; the top ten take approximately 4.8%. Sequenced material: PBMCs. These receptors came from a man aged 30 to 45 in good health and CMV-seronegative.

The chain uses TRBV28 and TRBJ2-5, with 10 bases that match TRBD1. CDR1 is MDHEN, CDR2 SYDVKM, per germline. The ends lost 6 bases at V and 4 bases at J; junction bases unmatched: 8. The length of the CDR3 is 15 residues. CDR3 DNA sequence: TGTGCCAGCAGGAAGACAGGGGGCGCTTCAGAGACCCAGTACTTC. Its protein product is CASRKTGGASETQYF.

The table lists this clone with a few counts. This chain links TRBV6-5 with TRBJ2-3; 9 bases line up with TRBD2. Germline-derived CDR1 and CDR2 are MNHEY and SVGAGI. V shed 6 bases and J 0 bases; nucleotides not matched to a gene: 4. This CDR3 is 15 amino acids long. For the CDR3, the DNA is TGTGCCAGCAGCCTTGGACTAGCGAGCACAGATACGCAGTATTTT. Its protein is CASSLGLASTDTQYF.

This clone is a singleton in its sample. The chain carries TRBV9 and TRBJ1-4; 7 bases are shared with TRBD1. From germline, CDR1 is SGDLS and CDR2 YYNGEE. V was pared by 3 bases and J by 8 bases, with 10 bases of the junction left unmatched. The CDR3 extends over 15 amino acids. The CDR3 loop is CASSGPRDSREKLFF. Here the CDR3 DNA reads TGTGCCAGCAGCGGGCCCCGGGACAGTAGGGAAAAACTGTTTTTT.

V gene TRBV5-1 combines with J gene TRBJ1-3; D unresolved. The germline gives CDR1 SGHRS, CDR2 YFSETQ. This CDR3 has 15 amino acids. V gave up 4 bases and J gave up 1 base, with 12 bases separating them. The CDR3 spells CASSNDVRSGNTIYF. In DNA form, the CDR3 reads TGCGCCAGCAGCAATGACGTGAGGTCTGGAAACACCATATATTTT.

The rearrangement links TRBV15 to TRBJ2-1; TRBD2 matches 7 bases. Germline CDR1 reads LNHNV; CDR2 reads YYDKDF (reference sequence). The CDR3 is 12 residues long. The ends lost 1 base at V and 9 bases at J; junction bases unmatched: 0. The CDR3 nucleotides read TGTGCCACCAGCAGAGGCGGGAGTGAGCAGTTCTTC. Translating it yields CATSRGGSEQFF.

This rearrangement joins TRBV19 to TRBJ1-5, with TRBD1 matching over 7 bases. V gave up 4 bases and J gave up 1 base; unmatched junction bases: 4. This CDR3 spans 15 amino acids. The germline gives CDR1 LNHDA, CDR2 SQIVND (reference sequence). The CDR3 sequence is CASSTPGQSNQPQHF. CDR3 DNA: TGTGCCAGTAGTACACCGGGACAGAGCAATCAGCCCCAGCATTTT.